This paragraph covers one T cell receptor beta chain sequence. Which antigen it targets is not known. No much larger clone exists at a distance of one base, and base qualities are not known. The CDR3 covers 15 residues, taking in both the cysteine and the phenylalanine. CDR3 DNA only is kept here, 45 bases in frame from base 1. Unmatched junction bases come to 4, with V trimmed by 1 base and J by 5 bases. In the germline V gene (reference sequence), CDR1 corresponds to SEHNR and CDR2 to FQNEAQ. The data belong to a study of PD-1 blockade in classical Hodgkin lymphoma (dated by TCRdb to about 2020). Study-level background: Nivolumab dosing was 3 mg/kg intravenously every 2 weeks, continuing until either disease progression or unacceptable toxicity. A peripheral blood immune signature of response to PD-1 blockade in classical Hodgkin lymphoma was defined using TCR beta sequencing and CyTOF.

Genomic DNA was isolated using the Qiagen DNeasy kit from unsorted PBMCs as well as from negatively selected CD4+ and CD8+ fractions. Using primers that anneal to V and J segments, immunoSEQ multiplex PCR amplified the TCR beta CDR3 regions. Amplification bias was minimized using a synthetic immune receptor repertoire, and residual bias was removed computationally after sequencing. In the authors' own workflow: Custom Python scripts were used to quantify repertoire diversity as the Shannon entropy index. The unsorted, CD4+ and CD8+ repertoires were each analyzed separately, with the exception of combined analyses, where CD4+ and CD8+ sequences were merged in silico. Clonal expansion was defined as a frequency increase of at least 2-fold after treatment compared with C1D1, and clones undetected at baseline were assigned a pseudocount of 0.5. Clones with 0 or 1 copy at C1D1 were defined as singleton clones, while clones with 2 or more copies were defined as non-singleton clones. Clones expanded in unsorted samples were annotated as CD4+, CD8+ or unknown by matching protein sequences in sorted samples from the same patient. Wilcoxon tests on paired samples were used to test changes in diversity from C1D1 to C4D1. TCRdb carries this immuneACCESS record with in-frame sequences only. Its versions omit some clonotypes, under half of them owing to an unresolved V gene in the studies checked, with the rest unexplained. That table furnishes V, J and clone size, whereas the DNA furnished D and trimming. Present in this sample are about 150,000 clones, about 78% of which were seen just once. The ten most abundant clones make up roughly 9.8% of the sample.

What the authors observed across the whole study: By C4D1, a significant rise was seen in CD4+ TCR diversity but not in CD8+ TCR diversity (p=0.0027 vs p=0.16), and the rise was most apparent among complete responders (p=0.02). Lower diversity was observed in patients in whom nivolumab was started less than 1 year after ASCT, and these patients were excluded from later analyses so that confounding by immune reconstitution would be avoided. Trial patients achieving complete response had baseline diversity similar to newly diagnosed patients, whereas partial responders and progressors had significantly lower diversity. Baseline TCR diversity was reported to be lower in newly diagnosed patients than in healthy donors and to be lower still in relapsed/refractory patients. Only a single clinical trial cohort was studied, and what caused the repertoire differences, possibly disease activity or prior therapy, remained undefined.

The sample's time point label is to be understood as: cycle 2 day 1 (C2D1) of nivolumab. Every trial patient had relapsed after autologous stem cell transplantation, and cohorts A, B and C differed in prior brentuximab vedotin exposure. The trial cohort comprised some 60 patients with relapsed/refractory classical Hodgkin lymphoma whose best overall responses were complete response, partial response or progressive disease. Trial patients were treated with single-agent nivolumab in the multi-cohort phase II CheckMate 205 trial. Best overall response was determined by an independent review committee according to the 2007 International Working Group response criteria. PBMCs from the trial were collected at three points: immediately before nivolumab initiation (C1D1), and during therapy at cycle 2 day 1 and cycle 4 day 1. After peripheral blood was drawn into 8 mL Vacutainer Cell Preparation Tubes, PBMCs were isolated by centrifugation and then cryopreserved.

This sequence originates from a human donor with classical Hodgkin lymphoma. The sample here was peripheral blood mononuclear cells (PBMCs), taken before the second cycle of nivolumab. Here the chain combines TRBV7-9 and TRBJ2-5; TRBD2 fits 10 bases in the junction. The nucleotide sequence is TGTGCCAGCAGCTTAGACGGGGGACTAGCGGAGACCCAGTACTTC. Protein translation: CASSLDGGLAETQYF. Supplemented by the reference TRBV7-9 and TRBJ2-5 proteins around the CDR3, the complete variable domain is DTGVSQNPRHKITKRGQNVTFRCDPISEHNRLYWYRQTLGQGPEFLTYFQNEAQLEKSRLLSDRFSAERPKGSFSTLEIQRTEQGDSAMYLCASSLDGGLAETQYFGPGTRLLVL.